The sequence of this TCR beta chain was determined in a study of control samples from healthy donors and cancer patients. TCRdb's table, derived via immunoSEQ multiplex PCR, lists solely in-frame clones and lacks some. The sample carries some 78,000 clones, roughly 91% recorded once. This clone appeared once. The receptor's source is a woman aged 55 to 70 in good health. The sequencing input was blood.

CDR3 in amino acids: CSVSTRDSYEQYF. The CDR3 DNA sequence: TGCAGCGTTTCGACCAGAGACTCCTACGAGCAGTACTTC. The chain couples TRBV29-1 to TRBJ2-7, with unresolved D. Trimming removed 5 bases at V and 0 bases at J, with 11 bases between. Germline loops: CDR1 SQVTM, CDR2 ANQGSEA. This CDR3 has 13 residues.